This record looks at one T cell receptor (beta chain) sequence and its context. The antigen remains unidentified. The trim removed 2 bases at V and 4 bases at J, leaving 1 base unmatched. This CDR3 region has 12 residues. In germline, CDR1 is SQVTM, CDR2 ANQGSEA. The data are from a study of cytomegalovirus exposure and HLA in healthy donors. Study-level findings and limits: A later analysis found first-cohort TCR clusters tended to co-occur in the 120 or so validation repertoires.

Sequencing was performed with immunoSEQ multiplex PCR; in TCRdb, only in-frame clones are kept and a portion is missing. This sample has tens of thousands of clones; just over 85% occur once, and the top ten carry about 7%. The chain carries TRBV29-1 and TRBJ2-7; 8 positions agree with TRBD2. This receptor was obtained from a woman younger than 45 in good health and CMV-seronegative. Sequencing was carried out using PBMCs. CDR3 coding DNA: TGCAGCGTTGAAACTAGCGGTTACGAGCAGTACTTC. The encoded protein is CSVETSGYEQYF.